One sample yielded the 22 T cell receptor beta chains listed below, sequenced in a study of blood T cell repertoires in COVID-19. Clones were read by immunoSEQ multiplex PCR, and TCRdb kept only the in-frame ones, dropping some. The sample lists 100,000 or so clones, approximately 79% occurring once. Sample: peripheral blood. Receptors were obtained from a man aged 70-80 years with active or convalescent COVID-19.

This chain connects TRBV5-4 to TRBJ2-5, with 8 positions matching TRBD1. CDR3 length: 13 amino acids. Germline V CDR1 and CDR2: SGHNT, YYREEE (reference sequence). V was clipped by 4 bases and J by 2 bases; unmatched bases: 1. CDR3 bases: TGTGCCAGCAGCCGGGACAGGCAAGAGACCCAGTACTTC. Protein sequence: CASSRDRQETQYF.

This chain links TRBV7-6 with TRBJ2-3, with TRBD1 matching 7 bases. Looked up from germline, CDR1 is SGHVS and CDR2 is FNYEAQ. This CDR3 region has 15 residues. Trimming took 5 bases from V and 2 from J; bases not matched to a gene: 7. The CDR3 bases are TGTGCCAGCAGCCTAGGACAGGCGCTCACAGATACGCAGTATTTT. Residues: CASSLGQALTDTQYF.

The CDR3 sequence is CASRSRDTGELFF. In nucleotides, the CDR3 is TGTGCCAGCAGGTCCCGGGACACCGGGGAGCTGTTTTTT. This rearrangement joins TRBV6-5 to TRBJ2-2; D remains ambiguous. From germline, CDR1 is MNHEY and CDR2 SVGAGI. The length of the CDR3 is 13 residues. V lost 6 bases to trimming and J lost 3 bases, with 8 bases between them.

The V gene is TRBV5-1, the J gene TRBJ1-6, with 9 bases fitting TRBD1. The CDR3 has 15 residues. After removal of 5 bases from V and 5 bases from J, the junction contained 5 bases not matched to a gene. Germline V gives CDR1 SGHRS, CDR2 YFSETQ. CDR3 coding DNA: TGCGCCAGCAGTCTGGGACAGGGAAATAATTCACCCCTCCACTTT. The encoded protein is CASSLGQGNNSPLHF. The full variable domain, in which reference TRBV5-1 and TRBJ1-6 provide the parts outside the CDR3, is KAGVTQTPRYLIKTRGQQVTLSCSPISGHRSVSWYQQTPGQGLQFLFEYFSETQRNKGNFPGRFSGRQFSNSRSEMNVSTLELGDSALYLCASSLGQGNNSPLHFGNGTRLTVT.

The chain couples TRBV9 to TRBJ2-2; perhaps TRBD2 as D (6 bases). CDR1 is SGDLS and CDR2 is YYNGEE in the germline V gene. The CDR3 totals 16 residues. Trimming pared 0 bases from V and 0 bases from J, leaving 9 bases between. The CDR3 loop reads CASSVEGGANTGELFF. Written as DNA, the CDR3 is TGTGCCAGCAGCGTAGAGGGCGGGGCGAACACCGGGGAGCTGTTTTTT.

This clone came up once. Other DNA sequences in the sample encode the same CDR3. V is TRBV11-2 and J is TRBJ2-5, with 13 bases matching TRBD2. V lost 4 bases to trimming and J lost 4 bases; unmatched junction nucleotides: 3. The CDR3 extends over 15 amino acids. Germline lookup yields CDR1 SGHAT and CDR2 FQNNGV. CDR3 region: CASSYTSGGGETQYF. The CDR3 DNA reads TGTGCCAGCAGCTACACTAGCGGGGGGGGAGAGACCCAGTACTTC.

CDR3 region: CASSLGTSGKETQYF. The CDR3 DNA reads as TGTGCCAGCAGCCTTGGGACTAGCGGGAAAGAGACCCAGTACTTC. V is TRBV7-9 and J is TRBJ2-5; 13 nucleotides agree with TRBD2. The V segment lost 5 bases and the J segment 3 bases; nucleotides outside the gene matches: 3. Germline CDR1 reads SEHNR; CDR2 reads FQNEAQ (reference sequence). The CDR3 extends over 15 amino acids.

This clone was seen a handful of times. The chain is built from TRBV3-1 (or the pseudogene TRBV3-2) and TRBJ1-1; TRBD1 might be the D (6 bases). Germline V gene sequence: CDR1 LGHDT, CDR2 YNNKEL (reference sequence). The CDR3 totals 15 residues. V dropped 5 bases and J dropped 4 bases, with 17 bases sitting between them. The CDR3 sequence is CASSTRDIPGTEAFF. In nucleotides, the CDR3 is TGTGCCAGCAGCACTCGGGACATCCCTGGCACTGAAGCTTTCTTT.

As regards this clone: One junction end does not reproduce the germline sequence, and a read error may be involved. The rearrangement links TRBV5-1 to TRBJ1-2; 9 positions agree with TRBD1. This CDR3 contains 14 residues. Germline assignment: CDR1 SGHRS and CDR2 YFSETQ. CDR3 bases: TGCGCCAGCAGTTTGGACAGGGGTGGCTATGGCTACACCTTC. It yields the protein CASSLDRGGYGYTF.

This chain uses TRBV2 with TRBJ1-5; possible D gene TRBD1, 5 bases. V was clipped by 6 bases and J by 9 bases, with 18 bases between them. CDR3 length: 14 residues. CDR1 and CDR2 (germline): SNHLY, FYNNEI. In nucleotides, the CDR3 is TGTGCCAGCAGACTCGGGACTTACTCCGGGCCCCAGCATTTT. Residues: CASRLGTYSGPQHF.

The gene calls are TRBV5-1 and TRBJ2-1; TRBD2 agrees at 12 bases. After removal of 0 bases from V and 7 bases from J, the junction contained 5 bases not matched to a gene. CDR3 length: 16 amino acids. Germline loops: CDR1 SGHRS, CDR2 YFSETQ. The CDR3 region is CASSLETSGSGNEQFF. The CDR3 DNA follows: TGCGCCAGCAGCTTGGAGACTAGCGGGAGTGGGAATGAGCAGTTCTTC.

The V gene is TRBV5-8, the J gene TRBJ2-1; 12 bases fit TRBD2. Germline V lookup: CDR1 SGHTS, CDR2 YDEGEE. Trimming took 4 bases from V and 7 from J; bases not matched to a gene: 18. The CDR3 covers 19 residues. In nucleotides, the CDR3 is TGTGCCAGCAGCACAATAGGCTTGGCTAGCGGGGGGGCAGTAAATGAGCAGTTCTTC. Translating gives CASSTIGLASGGAVNEQFF.

The chain has TRBV10-2 and TRBJ1-1; tentatively, D is TRBD1 (6 bases). Germline CDR1 WSHSY, CDR2 SAAADI. The CDR3 extends over 15 amino acids. The V and J ends lost 6 bases and 0 bases respectively, with 14 bases between them. As DNA, the CDR3 is TGCGCCAGCAGGGGCATGGACAGTTTGAACACTGAAGCTTTCTTT. Protein product: CASRGMDSLNTEAFF.

In this sample, this clone turned up once. The CDR3: CASSFRSYNEQFF. In DNA form, the CDR3 reads TGTGCCAGCAGCTTCCGCAGCTACAATGAGCAGTTCTTC. The chain employs TRBV11-2 and TRBJ2-1; D unclear. The CDR3 sequence is 13 residues long. Trimming took 3 bases from V and 3 from J, leaving 6 bases between them. Germline CDR1 reads SGHAT; CDR2 reads FQNNGV.

J is TRBJ1-4 and V is TRBV18, with 10 nucleotides matching TRBD1. After removal of 6 bases from V and 6 bases from J, the junction contained 7 bases not matched to a gene. Germline CDR1 reads KGHSH; CDR2 reads LQKENI. The CDR3 has 15 amino acids. CDR3 coding DNA: TGTGCCAGCTCCCAGGCGACAGGGGGCTATGAAAAACTGTTTTTT. Translating it yields CASSQATGGYEKLFF.

The chain recombines TRBV18 with TRBJ1-1; 7 bases agree with TRBD1. Germline V gene lookup returns CDR1 KGHSH and CDR2 LQKENI. The CDR3 totals 16 residues. Trimming removed 1 base from V and 4 bases from J; junction bases left unmatched: 9. The CDR3 sequence is CASSPRTLQGSTEAFF. As DNA, the CDR3 is TGTGCCAGCTCACCACGGACATTACAGGGGAGCACTGAAGCTTTCTTT.

The V call is TRBV2, the J call TRBJ1-1; TRBD1 matches 9 bases. CDR3 length equals 13 residues. The trim removed 6 bases at V and 2 bases at J, leaving 1 base unmatched. From germline, CDR1 is SNHLY and CDR2 FYNNEI. CDR3 nucleotide sequence: TGTGCCAGCAGGGACAGGGGCAACACTGAAGCTTTCTTT. It translates to CASRDRGNTEAFF.

The rearrangement links TRBV18 to TRBJ2-7; 8 nucleotides line up with TRBD1. CDR1 is KGHSH, CDR2 LQKENI, per germline. V lost 3 bases to trimming and J lost 2 bases; unmatched junction nucleotides: 6. This CDR3 has 15 amino acids. CDR3 loop: CASSPSLDRAYEQYF. The CDR3 DNA is TGTGCCAGCTCACCCTCATTGGACAGGGCCTACGAGCAGTACTTC.

The rearrangement uses TRBV10-3 and TRBJ2-3, with D possibly being TRBD2 (6 bases). The V gene's germline CDR1 is ENHRY and CDR2 SYGVKD. Trimming pared 10 bases from V and 3 bases from J, leaving 17 bases between. This CDR3 spans 14 amino acids. CDR3 in DNA: TGTGCCACCTCTTCCAGCCGGGGGACAGATACGCAGTATTTT. Residues: CATSSSRGTDTQYF.

The chain uses TRBV3-1 (or the pseudogene TRBV3-2) and TRBJ1-2; 7 bases are a match to TRBD1. Germline V CDR1 and CDR2: LGHDT, YNNKEL (reference sequence). V trimming: 1 base; J trimming: 6 bases; junction bases outside the gene matches: 2. The CDR3 has 13 residues. CDR3: CASSQATGDGYTF. Here the CDR3 DNA reads TGTGCCAGCAGCCAAGCAACAGGGGATGGCTACACCTTC.

The CDR3 DNA reads TGTGCCTGGAGTGGCGGGAGAGGGGAGACCCAGTACTTC. Protein product: CAWSGGRGETQYF. This chain joins TRBV30 and TRBJ2-5; 7 nucleotides align to TRBD2. The J segment lost 5 bases and the V segment lost 1 base, leaving 4 bases of the junction unmatched. The CDR3 is 13 amino acids. CDR1 is GTSNPN, CDR2 SVGIG, per germline (reference sequence). Based on the CDR3 plus reference TRBV30 and TRBJ2-5, the full variable domain is SQTIHQWPATLVQPVGSPLSLECTVEGTSNPNLYWYRQAAGRGLQLLFYSVGIGQISSEVPQNLSASRPQDRQFILSSKKLLLSDSGFYLCAWSGGRGETQYFGPGTRLLVL.

This chain connects TRBV6-5 to TRBJ2-6; D is perhaps TRBD1 (5 bases). The germline V and J ends were trimmed by 6 bases and 4 bases, with 13 bases remaining between them. The germline V gene encodes CDR1 MNHEY and CDR2 SVGAGI. This CDR3 is built from 15 residues. CDR3: CASSQTAAGANVLTF. The CDR3 nucleotides are TGTGCCAGCAGCCAGACAGCAGCGGGGGCCAACGTCCTGACTTTC.